One TCR beta chain is described in this entry. What antigen it recognizes has not been identified. No base qualities exist here, and no much larger clone lies one base off it. Trimming leaves V shorter by 4 bases and J shorter by 5 bases, with the junction holding 7 bases beyond the gene matches. The germline V gene sets CDR1 to MNHEY and CDR2 to SVGEGT. Inclusive of the bounding cysteine and phenylalanine, the CDR3 is 15 residues long. The read is trimmed to its CDR3 DNA, 45 bases read in frame from base 1. This specimen belongs to a study of early T cells in non-severe SARS-CoV-2 infection (dated by TCRdb to about 2021). Concerning the study at large: TCR sequencing used bulk RNA from unsorted whole blood, so alpha and beta chains could not be paired. The paper's findings and limits, for the study overall: VDJdb matching was skewed toward anti-spike CD8 responses and likely underestimated virus-specific expansions, missing private and CD4 specificities.

The study was a case-control design nested within a healthcare worker cohort in London, UK, with weekly nasopharyngeal swab PCR tests and blood sampling. Healthcare workers were enrolled in the week of the UK lockdown, from 23 to 31 March 2020, and were followed every week for up to 16 weeks. Library preparation was by 5' RACE. This sample was sequenced with a NextSeq 500. To correct for sequencing error and PCR bias, the TCR library protocol tagged individual cDNA molecules with unique molecular identifiers. Sequencing covered both TCR alpha and beta chains, and within each sample the abundances of alpha and beta sequences were tightly co-correlated. The original methods were these. Decombinator V4 was used to annotate the V gene, J gene and CDR3 of the TCR sequences. Expanded TCRs were defined as changing significantly between any two time points under a Poisson model with p below 0.0001. TCR abundances were normalised to the total number of TCRs sequenced in each sample and reported as counts per million. TRAV1-2 paired with TRAJ12, TRAJ20 or TRAJ33 defined MAIT TCRs, while TRAV10 paired with TRAJ18 defined iNKT TCRs. VDJdb, accessed on 1 November 2021, was searched for TCRs annotated for CMV, EBV and SARS-CoV-2, and TCRs annotated for more than one antigen were excluded. TCRdb reworked the public reads: Q25 trimming with fastp, MiXCR clone assembly, productive beta chains retained. Rows matching on CDR3 protein sequence are summarized as one entry with the most common DNA and genes. The V and J calls shown here were made by TCRdb, not taken from the authors' results. The sample data list approximately 70,000 distinct CDR3 sequences, and roughly a tenth of these were observed just once. Jointly, the top ten make up more than 7.5% of the sample.

This chain is built from TRBV6-2 or TRBV6-3 and TRBJ1-5, with TRBD1 matching 8 junction bases. The sequencing here drew on whole blood, taken at baseline. The TCR sequence derives from an adult who was a healthcare worker with PCR-confirmed SARS-CoV-2 infection or an uninfected control (not recorded which). The encoded CDR3 is CASSSDRDGDQPQHF. The DNA sequence follows: TGTGCCAGCAGTTCGGACAGGGATGGCGATCAGCCCCAGCATTTT.